A selection of T cell receptor beta chains follows, all from one sample in a study of shared clonotypes between healthy human individuals. This table comes from immunoSEQ multiplex PCR, and its TCRdb copy is limited to in-frame clones, with some not included. Here the sample spans approximately 710,000 clones, 90% being singletons. The sequenced sample was memory CD8+ T cells from PBMCs. These receptors were obtained from a man younger than 35 in good health. Some clones in this sample may be carry-over from other donors' samples. Both conserved end residues are part of each CDR3. D genes are given only for firm matches. Size is stated for part of the rows, as once, few or many counts, or as a class when the clone is expanded.

TRBJ2-3 | - | TRBV6-5 | TRBD2 | TGTGCCAGCAGCCCCGGGACTAGCGGCTTGGGTACGCAGTATTTT | CASSPGTSGLGTQYF
TRBJ2-3 | - | TRBV28 | TRBD2 | TGTGCCAGCAGTCCCCCCGGGACTATCCTTGGGGATACGCAGTATTTT | CASSPPGTILGDTQYF
TRBJ2-1 | - | TRBV19 | - | TGTGCCAGTAGTGTCCAGGGGGGCAATGAGCAGTTCTTC | CASSVQGGNEQFF
TRBJ1-2 | - | TRBV28 | TRBD1 | TGTGCCAGCGGGGGAAGGGGGCAGAACTATGGCTACACCTTC | CASGGRGQNYGYTF
TRBJ2-3 | - | TRBV9 | - | TGTGCCAGCAGCACATATCCCGGCGCAGATACGCAGTATTTT | CASSTYPGADTQYF
TRBJ2-2 | - | TRBV28 | TRBD2 | TGTGCCAGCGGCCCACTGCGGGAGGACACCGGGGAGCTGTTTTTT | CASGPLREDTGELFF
TRBJ1-6 | few | TRBV28 | - | TGTGCCAGCAGGGGCTGGGCCTATAATTCACCCCTCCACTTT | CASRGWAYNSPLHF
TRBJ2-1 | - | TRBV7-8 | TRBD2 | TGTGCCAGCAGCTTCGGAGGTCTAGCGGGAGAGGGGCGGGGCAATGAGCAGTTCTTC | CASSFGGLAGEGRGNEQFF
TRBJ2-5 | - | TRBV27 | TRBD2 | TGTGCCAGCAGTTTATTGGGACTAGCGGGAGTATCCCAAGAGACCCAGTACTTC | CASSLLGLAGVSQETQYF
TRBJ2-5 | - | TRBV28 | - | TGTGCCAGCAGCCCGATGGGGGAGCGGACCCAGTACTTC | CASSPMGERTQYF
TRBJ2-1 | - | TRBV7-9 | TRBD2 | TGTGCCAGCAGCTTAGCGGGAGGGGACAATGAGCAGTTCTTC | CASSLAGGDNEQFF
TRBJ2-2 | - | TRBV11-2 | TRBD2 | TGTGCCAGCAGCTTAATCGGACTAGCGGGAGTCGTGAACACCGGGGAGCTGTTTTTT | CASSLIGLAGVVNTGELFF
TRBJ2-7 | - | TRBV11-1 | - | TGTGCCAGCAGCTTCGGCAGGTTCTACGAGCAGTACTTC | CASSFGRFYEQYF
TRBJ1-6 | - | TRBV25-1 | TRBD1 | TGTGCCTCTACCGGGACAGGGAACAATTCACCCCTCCACTTT | CASTGTGNNSPLHF
TRBJ2-1 | - | TRBV7-8 | - | TGTGCCAGCAGCTTAACGGGGTTGGGCAGCTCCTACAATGAGCAGTTCTTC | CASSLTGLGSSYNEQFF